This T cell receptor beta chain was captured in a study of T cells expressing NK-cell markers. The germline gives CDR1 MDHEN, CDR2 SYDVKM. The CDR3 is 13 amino acids. After re-calling the 5' RACE reads, TCRdb lists one entry per CDR3 protein, DNA absent. The sample has more than 120,000 distinct CDR3 sequences; the top ten hold roughly 12%. Sequenced: blood T cells: a sorted CD56 or NKG2C T cell subset, CD4+ or CD8+ T cells, or bulk PBMC T cells (not recorded which). The chain carries TRBV28 and TRBJ1-5. This sequence was found in a man younger than 30 in good health. The CDR3 here is CASGDGGNQPQHF.